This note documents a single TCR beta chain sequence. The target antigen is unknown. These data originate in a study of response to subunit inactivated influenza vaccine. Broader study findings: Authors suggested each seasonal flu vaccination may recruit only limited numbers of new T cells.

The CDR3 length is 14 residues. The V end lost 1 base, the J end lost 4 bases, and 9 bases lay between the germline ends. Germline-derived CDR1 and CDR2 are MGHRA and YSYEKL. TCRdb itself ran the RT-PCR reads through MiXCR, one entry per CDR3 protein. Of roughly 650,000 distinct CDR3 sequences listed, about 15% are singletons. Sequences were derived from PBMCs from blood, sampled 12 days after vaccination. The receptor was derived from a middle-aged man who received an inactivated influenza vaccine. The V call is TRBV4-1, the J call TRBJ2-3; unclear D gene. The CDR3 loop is CASSQVKGADTQYF. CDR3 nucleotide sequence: TGCGCCAGCAGCCAAGTTAAGGGTGCAGATACGCAGTATTTT.